Presented here are 14 T cell receptor beta chains from one specimen sequenced in a study of cytomegalovirus exposure and HLA in healthy donors. This PCR relied on a set of 60 Vbeta primers and 13 Jbeta primers. TCRdb keeps only in-frame clones here, not all; method: immunoSEQ multiplex PCR. The sample contains some 120,000 clones, 75% to 85% of which appear only once. Sequenced: PBMCs. Source of these receptors: a man aged 30 to 39 in good health and CMV-seronegative.

V and J are TRBV2 and TRBJ2-2; 11 positions match TRBD1. In germline, CDR1 is SNHLY, CDR2 FYNNEI. Trimming took 8 bases from V and 7 from J; bases not matched to a gene: 3. CDR3 length: 13 amino acids. CDR3 sequence reads: CASGQGADGELFF. In DNA, the CDR3 is TGTGCCAGCGGACAGGGGGCTGACGGGGAGCTGTTTTTT.

The chain has TRBV28 and TRBJ2-3; tentatively, D is TRBD2 (6 bases). Germline-derived CDR1 and CDR2 are MDHEN and SYDVKM. Deletions cut 2 bases from V and 5 bases from J, with 17 bases between. This CDR3 contains 16 residues. The CDR3: CASSLEVGAAGDTQYF. The DNA for the CDR3 is TGTGCCAGCAGTTTAGAGGTCGGGGCAGCGGGAGATACGCAGTATTTT.

The chain joins TRBV15 to TRBJ2-5; maybe TRBD2 (6 bases). Per germline, CDR1 LNHNV and CDR2 YYDKDF (reference sequence). The ends were cut back, 3 bases at V and 5 bases at J, with 19 bases in the middle. The CDR3 contains 16 residues. Here the CDR3 reads CATSRGLSGPEETQYF. The CDR3 nucleotides are TGTGCCACCAGCAGGGGGCTAAGCGGGCCAGAGGAGACCCAGTACTTC.

This clone appeared once. This CDR3 is CASSQVQGINQPQHF. The CDR3, as DNA: TGCGCCAGCAGCCAGGTCCAGGGGATTAATCAGCCCCAGCATTTT. This sequence joins TRBV4-1 and TRBJ1-5, with a weak D call TRBD1 (6 bases). Germline values: CDR1 MGHRA, CDR2 YSYEKL. Trimming stripped 3 bases from V and 4 bases from J, with 13 bases between. The CDR3 has 15 amino acids.

The chain couples TRBV6-5 to TRBJ2-1; D is possibly TRBD2 (6 bases). The V end lost 4 bases, the J end lost 7 bases, and 14 bases lay between the germline ends. From germline, CDR1 is MNHEY and CDR2 SVGAGI. The CDR3 totals 14 residues. This chain's CDR3 is CASSLVGGGNEQFF. CDR3 coding DNA: TGTGCCAGCAGTTTAGTGGGAGGTGGGAATGAGCAGTTCTTC.

The rearrangement links TRBV11-1 to TRBJ2-7; maybe TRBD1 (5 bases). Looked up from germline, CDR1 is SGHAT and CDR2 is FQDESV (reference sequence). The CDR3 is made up of 14 amino acids. The V end was cut by 5 bases, the J end by 0 bases, with 11 bases between. CDR3: CASSPWGSSYEQYF. In DNA, the CDR3 is TGTGCCAGCAGCCCCTGGGGCAGCTCCTACGAGCAGTACTTC.

Written as DNA, the CDR3 is TGTGCCAGCAGAAGGGACAGGGGGCATTACGAGCAGTACTTC. This encodes CASRRDRGHYEQYF. J is TRBJ2-7 and V is TRBV6-6; 12 nucleotides agree with TRBD1. The CDR3 sequence is 14 residues long. Trimming cost V 6 bases and J 4 bases; bases outside gene matches: 4. In germline, CDR1 is MNHNY, CDR2 SVGAGI (reference sequence).

This chain connects TRBV6-1 to TRBJ2-1; the D is unclear. The CDR3 extends over 15 amino acids. Deletions cut 1 base from V and 0 bases from J, with 7 bases between. Germline CDR1 MNHNS, CDR2 SASEGT. CDR3 residues: CASSEDIASYNEQFF. Here the CDR3 DNA reads TGTGCCAGCAGTGAAGACATAGCCTCCTACAATGAGCAGTTCTTC.

The V call is TRBV28, the J call TRBJ1-3; a weak D match, TRBD1 (6 bases). The V end was cut by 3 bases, the J end by 3 bases, with 12 bases between. Looked up from germline, CDR1 is MDHEN and CDR2 is SYDVKM. The CDR3 covers 15 residues. CDR3 sequence (DNA): TGTGCCAGCAGTTTGTCAGGGGTTAGTGGAAACACCATATATTTT. This gives the protein CASSLSGVSGNTIYF.

The V gene is TRBV28, the J gene TRBJ1-4, with D tentatively TRBD1 (5 bases). V shed 3 bases and J shed 4 bases, with 12 bases lying between them. Per the germline V gene, CDR1 is MDHEN and CDR2 is SYDVKM. The CDR3 spans 15 residues. In nucleotides, the CDR3 is TGTGCCAGCAGTTTCTTGCAGGGTAATAATGAAAAACTGTTTTTT. Its translation: CASSFLQGNNEKLFF.

The chain is built from TRBV7-9 and TRBJ2-7, with 8 bases fitting TRBD1. J gave up 3 bases and V 1 base, and 5 bases lay outside the gene matches. Germline CDR1 and CDR2: SEHNR and FQNEAQ (reference sequence). The CDR3 totals 15 residues. The CDR3 region has the DNA TGTGCCAGCAGCTTAGACACCGGGACAGGCTACGAGCAGTACTTC. Amino acids: CASSLDTGTGYEQYF.

V gene TRBV14 combines with J gene TRBJ1-1; no firm D call. CDR1 and CDR2 (germline): SGHDN, FVKESK. V was pared by 0 bases and J by 0 bases, with 8 bases between. The CDR3 covers 15 residues. CDR3 in amino acids: CASSQDGRLNTEAFF. For the CDR3, the DNA is TGTGCCAGCAGCCAAGATGGCCGATTGAACACTGAAGCTTTCTTT.

The J gene is TRBJ1-5, the V gene TRBV30, with TRBD1 as a possible D gene (6 bases). V lost 1 base, J lost 4 bases, and 8 bases lay in between. In germline, CDR1 is GTSNPN, CDR2 SVGIG (reference sequence). This CDR3 region has 13 residues. The CDR3 sequence: CAWSDQGNQPQHF. CDR3 DNA: TGTGCCTGGAGTGACCAGGGGAATCAGCCCCAGCATTTT.

To note about this clone: Other DNA sequences in the same sample also yield this CDR3. V and J are TRBV7-9 and TRBJ2-3, with D tentatively TRBD1 (5 bases). Looked up from germline, CDR1 is SEHNR and CDR2 is FQNEAQ (reference sequence). The CDR3 is made up of 12 amino acids. V dropped 4 bases and J dropped 3 bases, with 5 bases sitting between them. CDR3 loop: CASSSGTDTQYF. The CDR3 DNA sequence: TGTGCCAGCAGCTCAGGGACAGATACGCAGTATTTT. Full variable domain (rest looked up from reference TRBV7-9 and TRBJ2-3): DTGVSQNPRHKITKRGQNVTFRCDPISEHNRLYWYRQTLGQGPEFLTYFQNEAQLEKSRLLSDRFSAERPKGSFSTLEIQRTEQGDSAMYLCASSSGTDTQYFGPGTRLTVL.